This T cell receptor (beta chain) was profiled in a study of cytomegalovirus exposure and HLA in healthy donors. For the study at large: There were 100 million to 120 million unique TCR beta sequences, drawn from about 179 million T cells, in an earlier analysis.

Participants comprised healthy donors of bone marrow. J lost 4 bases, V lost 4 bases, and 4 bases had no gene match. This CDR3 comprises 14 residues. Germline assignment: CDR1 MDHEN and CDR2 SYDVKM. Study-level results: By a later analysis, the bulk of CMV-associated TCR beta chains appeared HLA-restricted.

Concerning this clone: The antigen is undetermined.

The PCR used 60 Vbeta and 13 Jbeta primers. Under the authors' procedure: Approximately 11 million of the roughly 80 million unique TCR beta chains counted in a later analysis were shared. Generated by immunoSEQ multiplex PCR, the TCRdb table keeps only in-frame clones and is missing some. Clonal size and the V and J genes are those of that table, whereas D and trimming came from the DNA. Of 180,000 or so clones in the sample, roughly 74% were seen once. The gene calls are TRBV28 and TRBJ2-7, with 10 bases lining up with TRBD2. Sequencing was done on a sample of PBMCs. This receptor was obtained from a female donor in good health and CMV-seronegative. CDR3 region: CASSWGLAIYEQYF. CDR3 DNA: TGTGCCAGCAGTTGGGGACTAGCGATTTACGAGCAGTACTTC. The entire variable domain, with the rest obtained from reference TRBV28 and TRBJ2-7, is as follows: DVKVTQSSRYLVKRTGEKVFLECVQDMDHENMFWYRQDPGLGLRLIYFSYDVKMKEKGDIPEGYSVSREKKERFSLILESASTNQTSMYLCASSWGLAIYEQYFGPGTRLTVT.